The next 21 T cell receptor beta chains were all read from a single sample in a study of shared clonotypes between healthy human individuals. The data were produced by immunoSEQ multiplex PCR, yet TCRdb's version contains in-frame clones alone and is incomplete. The table lists about 1.5 million clones, around 97% of them singletons. The specimen was naive CD4+ T cells sorted from blood. Subset of the sample: CD45RA+ positively selected. The receptors originated from a man younger than 40 in good health.

The chain joins TRBV7-2 to TRBJ1-2; the match to TRBD1 covers 9 bases. Germline CDR1 SGHTA, CDR2 FQGNSA. This CDR3 comprises 16 residues. J was trimmed by 3 bases and V by 2 bases; bases with no gene match: 7. The CDR3 coding sequence is TGTGCCAGCAGCTTATCGGGGACAGGGATCGACTATGGCTACACCTTC. Translating it yields CASSLSGTGIDYGYTF.

V is TRBV5-1 and J is TRBJ2-1, with D possibly matching TRBD2 (6 bases). This CDR3 spans 14 amino acids. The V end lost 1 base, the J end lost 4 bases, and 9 bases lay between the germline ends. Germline V gene data show CDR1 as SGHRS and CDR2 as YFSETQ. As DNA, the CDR3 is TGCGCCAGCAGCTTGCGGGGGAGTTACAATGAGCAGTTCTTC. It yields the protein CASSLRGSYNEQFF.

This chain joins TRBV10-3 and TRBJ2-5; unclear D gene. CDR1 is ENHRY and CDR2 is SYGVKD in the germline V gene. The CDR3 totals 12 residues. V lost 5 bases and J lost 5, with 9 bases in between. The CDR3 sequence: CAISSPSETQYF. The CDR3, as DNA: TGTGCCATCAGTTCACCCTCGGAGACCCAGTACTTC.

This clone was recorded once. Distinct nucleotide sequences in the sample also encode this CDR3. The chain combines TRBV5-1 with TRBJ1-1; TRBD1 matches at 10 bases. This CDR3 is built from 17 residues. Trimming removed 0 bases from V and 4 bases from J; junction bases left unmatched: 9. Germline V gene lookup returns CDR1 SGHRS and CDR2 YFSETQ. DNA of the CDR3: TGCGCCAGCAGCTTGGTGGGGGGACAGGGGCTTGGCACTGAAGCTTTCTTT. Its translation is CASSLVGGQGLGTEAFF.

The V and J genes are TRBV10-2 and TRBJ2-5; TRBD2 matches 8 bases. V was pared by 5 bases and J by 3 bases, with 11 bases of the junction left unmatched. Germline V gene lookup returns CDR1 WSHSY and CDR2 SAAADI. The length of the CDR3 is 16 residues. The CDR3 region has the DNA TGCGCCAGCAGTCCGGCGGAACTAGCGGAAGAAGAGACCCAGTACTTC. It encodes CASSPAELAEEETQYF.

This clone was found once. The V gene is TRBV5-4, the J gene TRBJ2-3, with a weak D call TRBD1 (6 bases). V was shortened by 3 bases and J by 3 bases, with 17 bases between the two germline ends. This CDR3 region has 16 residues. Looked up from germline, CDR1 is SGHNT and CDR2 is YYREEE (reference sequence). The CDR3 region has the DNA TGTGCCAGCAGCTACGCTCGCAGGGGAACGACAGATACGCAGTATTTT. Protein product: CASSYARRGTTDTQYF.

V gene TRBV28 combines with J gene TRBJ2-7, with D perhaps TRBD1 (6 bases). There are 12 residues in the CDR3. The germline V gene encodes CDR1 MDHEN and CDR2 SYDVKM. Between the trimmed V and J ends, which lost 7 bases and 12 bases, there was a span of 19 bases. The CDR3 DNA reads TGTGCCAGCACCTTGGGCAGGGGTGGGTGGTACTTC. It translates to CASTLGRGGWYF.

This clone was seen only once. This sequence joins TRBV10-1 and TRBJ2-7; D remains ambiguous. Germline values: CDR1 WNHNN, CDR2 SYGVQD (reference sequence). The CDR3 covers 15 residues. Trimming took 5 bases from V and 4 from J, leaving 18 bases between them. CDR3 coding DNA: TGCGCCAGCAGTCCAAGGGTGGACGGACGTTACGAGCAGTACTTC. It encodes CASSPRVDGRYEQYF.

The gene calls are TRBV11-3 and TRBJ1-3; D is unclear. V lost 5 bases to trimming and J lost 1 base, with 9 bases between them. There are 14 residues in the CDR3. Germline V lookup: CDR1 SGHNT, CDR2 YENEEA. In DNA form, the CDR3 reads TGTGCCAGCAGCGCGACGCGGTCTGGAAACACCATATATTTT. Its protein is CASSATRSGNTIYF.

The chain links TRBV7-9 to TRBJ1-2; no firm D call. Germline values: CDR1 SEHNR, CDR2 FQNEAQ (reference sequence). Trimming stripped 0 bases from V and 8 bases from J, with 10 bases between. The CDR3 spans 13 residues. The CDR3 DNA reads as TGTGCCAGCAGCTTAGCGGGAGCAGAGGGCTACACCTTC. Its translation is CASSLAGAEGYTF.

V gene TRBV5-8 combines with J gene TRBJ1-1; D might be TRBD1 (5 bases). V was pared by 4 bases and J by 5 bases, with 18 bases between. The V gene's germline CDR1 is SGHTS and CDR2 YDEGEE. The CDR3 length is 15 residues. The CDR3 nucleotides are TGTGCCAGCAGCCTAGGTTCGGGCAGGGCGACTGAAGCTTTCTTT. It specifies CASSLGSGRATEAFF.

This clone showed up just once. This sequence joins TRBV6-5 and TRBJ2-7; 11 bases map to TRBD2. CDR3 size: 15 residues. V shed 4 bases, J shed 4 bases, and the junction held 6 bases outside the gene matches. The V gene's germline CDR1 is MNHEY and CDR2 SVGAGI. CDR3 DNA sequence: TGTGCCAGCAGTTCCCTAGCGGGAGGTGGGTACGAGCAGTACTTC. Protein product: CASSSLAGGGYEQYF.

On this clone: This sample includes further DNA sequences coding for the same CDR3. The V call is TRBV18, the J call TRBJ2-5; 8 bases are a match to TRBD1. Germline values: CDR1 KGHSH, CDR2 LQKENI. The CDR3 covers 14 residues. V was pared by 5 bases and J by 2 bases, with 4 bases of the junction left unmatched. The CDR3 spells CASSVTGGQETQYF. In nucleotides, the CDR3 is TGTGCCAGCTCAGTAACAGGGGGACAAGAGACCCAGTACTTC.

The chain links TRBV4-3 to TRBJ2-3, with D perhaps TRBD2 (5 bases). This CDR3 has 16 amino acids. Germline V gene lookup returns CDR1 LGHNA and CDR2 YSLEER. Trimming shortened V by 0 bases and J by 2 bases, and 12 bases separated the two germline ends. The CDR3 loop is CASSQEVGVFTDTQYF. The CDR3 bases are TGCGCCAGCAGCCAAGAGGTCGGGGTCTTCACAGATACGCAGTATTTT.

The chain recombines TRBV18 with TRBJ1-4; the D is unclear. V dropped 5 bases and J dropped 7 bases, with 14 bases sitting between them. The CDR3 totals 14 residues. Germline V gene lookup returns CDR1 KGHSH and CDR2 LQKENI. The CDR3 protein is CASSEGIAGEKLFF. CDR3 sequence (DNA): TGTGCCAGCTCAGAAGGGATTGCGGGTGAAAAACTGTTTTTT.

The chain links TRBV5-1 to TRBJ1-4, with D maybe TRBD1 (5 bases). The germline V gene has CDR1 SGHRS and CDR2 YFSETQ. Trimming pared 4 bases from V and 2 bases from J, leaving 18 bases between. The CDR3 is 17 amino acids. This CDR3 is CASSVGRFGTTNEKLFF. The CDR3 DNA sequence: TGCGCCAGCAGCGTGGGGCGCTTTGGGACGACTAATGAAAAACTGTTTTTT. The variable domain in full, with the rest retrieved from reference TRBV5-1 and TRBJ1-4, is KAGVTQTPRYLIKTRGQQVTLSCSPISGHRSVSWYQQTPGQGLQFLFEYFSETQRNKGNFPGRFSGRQFSNSRSEMNVSTLELGDSALYLCASSVGRFGTTNEKLFFGSGTQLSVL.

The rearrangement joins TRBV5-4 to TRBJ2-1; TRBD1 is a possible D gene (5 bases). The CDR3 loop spans 14 amino acids. Per the germline V gene, CDR1 is SGHNT and CDR2 is YYREEE (reference sequence). V lost 1 base to trimming and J lost 5 bases, with 10 bases between them. Here the CDR3 reads CASSLPGANNEQFF. CDR3 coding DNA: TGTGCCAGCAGCTTGCCTGGGGCGAACAATGAGCAGTTCTTC.

The gene calls are TRBV29-1 and TRBJ2-7, with D hard to call. V lost 6 bases, J lost 0 bases, and 12 bases lay in between. The CDR3 loop spans 13 amino acids. CDR1 is SQVTM and CDR2 is ANQGSEA in the germline V gene. CDR3: CSVRTTTSYEQYF. CDR3 nucleotide sequence: TGCAGCGTCCGAACGACCACCTCCTACGAGCAGTACTTC.

The gene calls are TRBV5-1 and TRBJ2-3, with 15 nucleotides matching TRBD2. Germline CDR1 and CDR2: SGHRS and YFSETQ. Trimming removed 4 bases from V and 6 bases from J; junction bases left unmatched: 9. The CDR3 runs 17 residues. The CDR3 spells CASSPGLAGGTSDTQYF. The CDR3 nucleotides read TGCGCCAGCAGCCCGGGACTAGCGGGAGGCACTTCGGATACGCAGTATTTT. The full variable domain, in which reference TRBV5-1 and TRBJ2-3 provide the parts outside the CDR3, is KAGVTQTPRYLIKTRGQQVTLSCSPISGHRSVSWYQQTPGQGLQFLFEYFSETQRNKGNFPGRFSGRQFSNSRSEMNVSTLELGDSALYLCASSPGLAGGTSDTQYFGPGTRLTVL.

Remarks on this clone: Sequence at one end of the junction differs from germline and may be a read error. The rearrangement uses TRBV6-1 and TRBJ1-5, with D possibly matching TRBD1 (5 bases). CDR1 MNHNS and CDR2 SASEGT come from the germline V gene. The length of the CDR3 is 13 residues. The chain's CDR3 is CASSTQVNQSQHF. CDR3 DNA sequence: TGTGCCAGCAGTACACAGGTAAATCAGTCCCAGCATTTT.

The genes are TRBV6-1 and TRBJ2-7; TRBD1 matches 9 bases. CDR1 is MNHNS, CDR2 SASEGT, per germline. Germline trimming cut 7 bases from V and 1 base from J; bases unmatched to any gene: 5. There are 14 residues in the CDR3. As DNA, the CDR3 is TGTGCCAGCAAGGGACAGGGAAGGTCCTACGAGCAGTACTTC. Amino acids: CASKGQGRSYEQYF.